This T cell receptor beta chain appears in the sequencing data of a study of shared clonotypes between healthy human individuals (dated by TCRdb to the early 2020s). General notes on the study: The cohort comprised a couple of women and a few men aged 18 to 49 years. For each donor, three plates each were used for CD4 naive and CD4 memory, two plates were used for CD8 naive, and one plate was used for CD8 memory. Leukapheresis yielded between about 0.85 and 10 billion PBMCs per donor. To increase sequencing depth and limit assay-specific biases, TCR repertoire library preparation and sequencing were carried out by different laboratories using diverse techniques. To estimate repertoire size and how much clonotype sharing occurs between individuals, the study deeply sequenced the blood TCR repertoires of five healthy adults.

The trim is 1 base for V and 2 bases for J, with a gap of 15 bases between the germline ends. The CDR3 contains 16 residues, cysteine and phenylalanine counted. Only CDR3 DNA is held: 48 bases, read in frame from base 1. The germline V gene specifies SGHDT as CDR1 and YYEEEE as CDR2. CD8 naive samples consisted of CD45RO-negative cells that were positively selected for CCR7, yielding a CD45RA+CCR7+ population without TemRA cells. The donors were healthy, HIV-negative adults who had no recently reported acute infections or vaccinations. All donors were Caucasian adults living in Nashville, Tennessee, USA. After blood collection by leukapheresis, PBMCs were isolated using Ficoll-Histopaque density gradient centrifugation and then cryopreserved in the vapor phase of liquid nitrogen. Analytical flow cytometry was used to check the purity and quantity of every magnetically sorted T cell population. Genomic DNA was isolated from each sorted fraction and quantified by UV absorbance on a Nanodrop 2000c.

TCR CDR3 regions were amplified from genomic DNA by multiplex PCR using the deep immunoSEQ assay. For each cell subset, the extracted genomic DNA was distributed evenly across all wells of several immunoSEQ 96-well plates, and each plate served as one replicate. For sorted subsets, each replicate PCR was loaded with 200 ng genomic DNA, equivalent to 25,000 to 35,000 T cell genomes. Purified libraries were measured with a Qubit 3.0 fluorometer, size-checked on a Bioanalyzer 2100, and measured again with the KAPA Library Quantification kit. A separate single-read 150-cycle Illumina NextSeq 550 flow cell was used to sequence each immunoSEQ 96-well plate. The study's own analysis went as follows. Because only junctional sequences without quality scores were contained in the immunoSEQ output, filtering matching that applied to full-length reads could not be performed. Sequences were annotated with PyIR, a Python wrapper for IgBLAST v1.9, and V/J genes and CDR3 were assigned using IMGT germline references. Reads were filtered out if the reads had weak V/J assignments (E-value above 1e-6), no CDR3, stop codons, out-of-frame junctions, or ambiguous translated residues. A V3J clonotype was defined by an identical inferred V gene, J gene, and CDR3 amino acid sequence. The percentage overlap between two repertoires was calculated by dividing the number of shared unique clonotypes by the size of the smaller repertoire. Richness of each repertoire was evaluated using RTK rarefaction, the Chao1 estimator, and Recon v2.1 estimates of unobserved clonotypes. Generation probabilities for all TCRbeta clonotypes obtained by the gDNA method from a handful of donors were computed using OLGA. TCRdb retrieved this table from immuneACCESS and kept in-frame rearrangements only. Not all clones are present; in checked studies, unresolved V genes account for under half, and no reason is known for the remainder. V and J calls and clone size follow that table, whereas D and trimming were derived from the DNA. Counted in this sample were roughly 590,000 clones; over 95% of them appeared once. Of the sample, over 0.09% is held by the ten largest clones.

This clone was counted once. Its antigen is not yet known. One base away there is no much larger clone; base qualities are not given. What the work shows at the level of the full study, not this receptor alone: The genetic and exposure-history diversity represented was limited by the small number of donors. Based on pairwise subsampling, the degree of clonotype sharing among donors was expected to be affected by sequencing depth. Rarefaction of sorted-subset datasets indicated incomplete sequencing despite the large sequencing depth. Across a handful of donors, approximately 4.6% of naive CD4, 3% to 3.5% of naive CD8, 2% to 2.5% of memory CD4, and roughly 0.41% of memory CD8 clonotypes were shared. Sampling was restricted to blood, and TCR repertoires in tissues likely differ from the TCR repertoires found in blood. Naive subsets generally had larger estimated clonotype richness than memory subsets. Higher generation probabilities were observed for clonotypes shared by all four sorted-subset donors than for non-shared clonotypes.

The source is a woman aged 25 to 39 in good health. The sequenced sample consisted of naive CD8+ T cells sorted from blood. The sample's cell subset or site label is to be understood as: CD45RA+CCR7+. The V and J genes are TRBV5-6 and TRBJ2-5; the best D guess is TRBD1, with 6 bases matching. The DNA is as follows: TGTGCCAGCAGCTTGCTAATGCAGGGGTTACAAGAGACCCAGTACTTC. This translates into CASSLLMQGLQETQYF.